These T cell receptor beta chains were read from a single sample in a study of beta chain features in type 1 diabetes. Measured with immunoSEQ multiplex PCR; TCRdb has only the in-frame clones, and not every one. The sample carries a few hundred thousand clones, approximately 31% recorded once. Sequencing was performed on naive CD4+ T cells from blood. Receptor source: a man between 18 and 35 years old in good health. CDR3s include the opening cysteine and the closing phenylalanine or tryptophan. D genes are given only for firm matches. Clone size is shown for a subset of rows, as once, few, many or a class of expanded clone.

J,V,size,length,D,CDR3,DNA
TRBJ2-2,TRBV7-2,few,16,TRBD2,CASSSAGGLGTGELFF,TGTGCCAGCAGCTCAGCGGGAGGGCTCGGCACCGGGGAGCTGTTTTTT
TRBJ1-3,TRBV30,few,13,-,CAWDGSSGNTIYF,TGTGCCTGGGACGGGTCCTCTGGAAACACCATATATTTT
TRBJ2-2,TRBV28,-,12,-,CASSLVAGELFF,TGTGCCAGCAGTTTGGTAGCCGGGGAGCTGTTTTTT
TRBJ1-2,TRBV20-1,-,11,-,CSATALYGYTF,TGCAGTGCTACGGCTCTATATGGCTACACCTTC
TRBJ2-7,TRBV2,-,12,-,CATSRRDYEQYF,TGTGCCACCTCGCGCAGGGACTACGAGCAGTACTTC
TRBJ1-1,TRBV7-9,few,15,-,CASSPREQLNTEAFF,TGTGCCAGCAGCCCGCGAGAACAGCTGAACACTGAAGCTTTCTTT
TRBJ2-5,TRBV9,-,13,-,CASSTSGQETQYF,TGTGCCAGCAGCACCAGCGGGCAAGAGACCCAGTACTTC
TRBJ2-2,TRBV30,-,14,-,CAWSVRNGPGELFF,TGTGCCTGGAGTGTACGAAACGGTCCCGGGGAGCTGTTTTTT
TRBJ2-5,TRBV10-3,-,16,-,CAISDLRGRQQETQYF,TGTGCCATCAGTGACCTTAGGGGCAGACAGCAAGAGACCCAGTACTTC
TRBJ2-2,TRBV4-1,few,15,TRBD2,CASGWSGRETGELFF,TGCGCCAGCGGGTGGAGCGGGAGGGAGACCGGGGAGCTGTTTTTT
TRBJ2-3,TRBV29-1,few,14,TRBD2,CSVGGAGAADTQYF,TGCAGCGTTGGAGGAGCGGGAGCCGCAGATACGCAGTATTTT
TRBJ2-7,TRBV5-6,-,15,TRBD2,CASSFVPGLDLEQYF,TGTGCCAGCAGCTTTGTCCCTGGACTAGACCTGGAGCAGTACTTC
TRBJ1-5,TRBV4-1,few,15,-,CASSQDSYSNQPQHF,TGCGCCAGCAGCCAAGACTCCTATAGCAATCAGCCCCAGCATTTT
TRBJ1-1,TRBV30,-,13,-,CAWRQKSSTEAFF,TGTGCCTGGAGGCAGAAATCGAGCACTGAAGCTTTCTTT
TRBJ2-5,TRBV12-5,few,12,-,CASGADRETQYF,TGTGCTAGTGGTGCTGACCGAGAGACCCAGTACTTC
TRBJ1-4,TRBV10-3,-,15,TRBD1,CAISESTQGAEKLFF,TGTGCCATCAGTGAGTCGACACAGGGGGCTGAAAAACTGTTTTTT
TRBJ2-1,TRBV7-3,-,16,TRBD1,CASSLRGQGYYNEQFF,TGTGCCAGCAGCTTGCGGGGACAGGGTTACTACAATGAGCAGTTCTTC
TRBJ1-5,TRBV30,-,13,-,CAWSVRGNQPQHF,TGTGCCTGGAGTGTAAGGGGCAATCAGCCCCAGCATTTT
TRBJ2-5,TRBV7-8,-,15,-,CASSPRVTPGETQYF,TGTGCCAGCAGCCCCCGGGTTACGCCAGGGGAGACCCAGTACTTC
TRBJ2-1,TRBV5-1,-,12,TRBD1,CASSEPGGEQFF,TGCGCCAGCAGCGAACCAGGGGGTGAGCAGTTCTTC
TRBJ2-6,TRBV6-5,-,16,-,CASSYLRGSGANVLTF,TGTGCCAGCAGTTACCTCCGGGGCTCTGGGGCCAACGTCCTGACTTTC
TRBJ2-3,TRBV29-1,-,18,TRBD2,CSVIRLAGPRVGTDTQYF,TGCAGCGTTATAAGACTAGCGGGACCACGAGTCGGCACAGATACGCAGTATTTT
TRBJ2-3,TRBV7-2,few,14,-,CASTGGRSTDTQYF,TGTGCCAGCACCGGGGGACGGAGCACAGATACGCAGTATTTT
TRBJ2-3,TRBV29-1,few,12,-,CSVEWTSDTQYF,TGCAGCGTTGAATGGACTTCGGATACGCAGTATTTT
TRBJ2-7,TRBV29-1,-,13,-,CSVEDSVRAEQYF,TGCAGCGTTGAAGATTCGGTCAGGGCCGAGCAGTACTTC
TRBJ2-1,TRBV6-5,-,14,TRBD2,CANRLASSYNEQFF,TGTGCCAACAGACTAGCGAGCTCCTACAATGAGCAGTTCTTC
TRBJ2-7,TRBV4-3,-,13,-,CASSRTGSYEQYF,TGCGCCAGCAGCCGTACGGGCTCCTACGAGCAGTACTTC
TRBJ2-2,TRBV7-2,-,17,-,CASSPRIGRTNTGELFF,TGTGCCAGCAGCCCTAGAATCGGACGGACGAACACCGGGGAGCTGTTTTTT
TRBJ1-5,TRBV28,-,12,-,CASSWVAQPQHF,TGTGCCAGCAGTTGGGTGGCCCAGCCCCAGCATTTT
TRBJ2-2,TRBV29-1,few,15,-,CSVGSGTSNTGELFF,TGCAGCGTTGGTTCCGGGACCTCGAACACCGGGGAGCTGTTTTTT
TRBJ2-1,TRBV7-6,few,13,-,CASSTGPYNEQFF,TGTGCCAGCAGCACCGGGCCCTACAATGAGCAGTTCTTC
TRBJ2-1,TRBV27,-,14,TRBD1,CASSSGTAPFEQFF,TGTGCCAGCAGTTCCGGGACAGCCCCTTTCGAGCAGTTCTTC
TRBJ1-3,TRBV20-1,few,11,-,CSAKGGNTIYF,TGCAGTGCTAAAGGAGGAAACACCATATATTTT
TRBJ2-7,TRBV7-9,few,15,-,CASSLSKQGTHEQYF,TGTGCCAGCAGCCTATCCAAACAGGGCACCCACGAGCAGTACTTC
TRBJ2-7,TRBV19,-,14,TRBD1,CASKPTGSSYEQYF,TGTGCCAGTAAGCCGACAGGGTCGTCGTACGAGCAGTACTTC
TRBJ2-1,TRBV4-1,few,16,-,CASSQLGLLPYNEQFF,TGCGCCAGCAGCCAACTTGGACTACTACCCTACAATGAGCAGTTCTTC
TRBJ2-5,TRBV19,-,14,TRBD2,CASSLAGGQETQYF,TGTGCCAGTAGCCTAGCGGGCGGGCAAGAGACCCAGTACTTC
TRBJ2-7,TRBV30,-,14,-,CAWSVTGWENEQYF,TGTGCCTGGAGTGTAACAGGGTGGGAAAACGAGCAGTACTTC
TRBJ2-7,TRBV7-8,-,16,-,CASSLLGSGNSYEQYF,TGTGCCAGCAGCTTATTGGGATCGGGAAACTCCTACGAGCAGTACTTC
TRBJ2-3,TRBV4-2,-,15,TRBD2,CASSWTSGNGDTQYF,TGTGCCAGCAGCTGGACTAGCGGGAACGGAGATACGCAGTATTTT